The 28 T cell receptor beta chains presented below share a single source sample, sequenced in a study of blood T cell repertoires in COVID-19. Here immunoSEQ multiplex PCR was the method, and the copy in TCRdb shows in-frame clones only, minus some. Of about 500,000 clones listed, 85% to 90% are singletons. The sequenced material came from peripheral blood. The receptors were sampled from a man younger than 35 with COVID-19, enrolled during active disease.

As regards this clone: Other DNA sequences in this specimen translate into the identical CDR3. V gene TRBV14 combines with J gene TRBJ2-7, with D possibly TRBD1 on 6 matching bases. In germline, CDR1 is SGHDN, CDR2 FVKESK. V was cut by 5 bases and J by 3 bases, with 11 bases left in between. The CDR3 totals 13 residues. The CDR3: CASSRGRGYEQYF. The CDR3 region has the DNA TGTGCCAGCAGCAGGGGGAGAGGCTACGAGCAGTACTTC.

CDR3 sequence reads: CSVPSREDETQYF. CDR3 DNA: TGCAGCGTTCCTTCCAGGGAAGACGAGACCCAGTACTTC. The V gene is TRBV29-1, the J gene TRBJ2-5; the D gene is possibly TRBD1 (5 bases). V was shortened by 5 bases and J by 5 bases, with 15 bases between the two germline ends. Germline CDR1 is SQVTM and CDR2 is ANQGSEA. This CDR3 contains 13 residues.

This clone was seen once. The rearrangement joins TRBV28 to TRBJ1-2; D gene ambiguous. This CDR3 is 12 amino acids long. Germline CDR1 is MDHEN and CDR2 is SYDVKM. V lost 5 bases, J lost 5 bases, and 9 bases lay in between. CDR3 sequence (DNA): TGTGCCAGCAGTGCCGAGGGATATGGCTACACCTTC. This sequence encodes CASSAEGYGYTF.

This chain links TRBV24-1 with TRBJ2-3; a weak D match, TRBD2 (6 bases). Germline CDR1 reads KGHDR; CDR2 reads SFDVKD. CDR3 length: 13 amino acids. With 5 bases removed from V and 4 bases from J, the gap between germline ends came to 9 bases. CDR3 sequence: CATSGGLSDTQYF. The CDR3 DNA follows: TGTGCCACCAGTGGAGGACTATCAGATACGCAGTATTTT.

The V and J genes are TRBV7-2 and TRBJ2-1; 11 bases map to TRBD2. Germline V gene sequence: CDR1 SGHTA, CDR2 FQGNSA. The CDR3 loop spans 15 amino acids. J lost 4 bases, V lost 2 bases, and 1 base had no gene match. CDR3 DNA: TGTGCCAGCAGCTTACTAGCGGGGGGTTACAATGAGCAGTTCTTC. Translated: CASSLLAGGYNEQFF.

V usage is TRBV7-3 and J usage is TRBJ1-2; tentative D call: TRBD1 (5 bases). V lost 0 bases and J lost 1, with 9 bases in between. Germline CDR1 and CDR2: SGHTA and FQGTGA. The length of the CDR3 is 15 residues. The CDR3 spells CASSLTPGLNYGYTF. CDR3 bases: TGTGCCAGCAGCTTAACGCCAGGGCTTAACTATGGCTACACCTTC.

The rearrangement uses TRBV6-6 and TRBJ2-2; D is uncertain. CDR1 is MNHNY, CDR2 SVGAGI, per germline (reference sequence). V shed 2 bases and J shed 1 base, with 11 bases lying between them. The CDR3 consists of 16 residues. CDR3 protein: CASSYRVGGNTGELFF. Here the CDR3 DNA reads TGTGCCAGCAGTTACCGGGTGGGTGGGAACACCGGGGAGCTGTTTTTT.

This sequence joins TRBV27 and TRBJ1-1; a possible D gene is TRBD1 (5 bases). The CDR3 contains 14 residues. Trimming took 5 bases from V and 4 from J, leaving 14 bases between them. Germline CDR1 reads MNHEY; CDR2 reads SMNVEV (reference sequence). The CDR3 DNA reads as TGTGCCAGCAGTCCGGGACTAAGGGGCACTGAAGCTTTCTTT. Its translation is CASSPGLRGTEAFF.

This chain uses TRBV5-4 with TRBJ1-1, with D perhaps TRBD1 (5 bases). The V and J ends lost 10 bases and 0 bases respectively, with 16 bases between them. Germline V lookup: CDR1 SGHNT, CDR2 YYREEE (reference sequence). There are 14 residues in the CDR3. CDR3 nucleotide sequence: TGTGCCGCAGGGCCAGCATTGATGAACACTGAAGCTTTCTTT. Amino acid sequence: CAAGPALMNTEAFF.

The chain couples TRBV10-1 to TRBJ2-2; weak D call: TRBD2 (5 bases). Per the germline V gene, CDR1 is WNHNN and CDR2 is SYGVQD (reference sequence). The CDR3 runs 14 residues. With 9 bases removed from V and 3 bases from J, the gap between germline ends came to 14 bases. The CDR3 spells CASQGGLDTGELFF. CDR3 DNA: TGCGCCAGTCAAGGCGGGTTGGACACCGGGGAGCTGTTTTTT.

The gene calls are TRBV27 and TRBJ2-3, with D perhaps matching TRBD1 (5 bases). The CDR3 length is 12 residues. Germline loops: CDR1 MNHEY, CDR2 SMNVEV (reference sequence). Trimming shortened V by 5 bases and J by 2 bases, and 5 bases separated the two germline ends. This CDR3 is CASSGHTDTQYF. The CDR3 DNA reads TGTGCCAGCAGTGGACACACAGATACGCAGTATTTT.

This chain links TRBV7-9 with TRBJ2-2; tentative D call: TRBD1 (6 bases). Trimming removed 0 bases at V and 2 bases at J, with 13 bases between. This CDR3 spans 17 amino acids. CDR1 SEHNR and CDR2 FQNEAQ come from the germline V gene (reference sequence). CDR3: CASSLAVAGVNTGELFF. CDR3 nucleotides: TGTGCCAGCAGCTTAGCGGTCGCAGGGGTTAACACCGGGGAGCTGTTTTTT.

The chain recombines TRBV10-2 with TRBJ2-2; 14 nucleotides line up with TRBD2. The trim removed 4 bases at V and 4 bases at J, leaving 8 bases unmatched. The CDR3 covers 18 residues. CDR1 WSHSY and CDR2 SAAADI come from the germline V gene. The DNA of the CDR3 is TGCGCCAGCAGTGTCCCGACTAGCGGGGGGGCTGGCACCGGGGAGCTGTTTTTT. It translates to CASSVPTSGGAGTGELFF.

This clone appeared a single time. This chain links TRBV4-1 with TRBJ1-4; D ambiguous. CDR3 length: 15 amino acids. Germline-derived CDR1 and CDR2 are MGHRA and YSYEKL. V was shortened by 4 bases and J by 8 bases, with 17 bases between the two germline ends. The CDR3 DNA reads TGCGCCAGCAGCCTTTGGGGAGGTCGTGAAGAAAAACTGTTTTTT. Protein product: CASSLWGGREEKLFF.

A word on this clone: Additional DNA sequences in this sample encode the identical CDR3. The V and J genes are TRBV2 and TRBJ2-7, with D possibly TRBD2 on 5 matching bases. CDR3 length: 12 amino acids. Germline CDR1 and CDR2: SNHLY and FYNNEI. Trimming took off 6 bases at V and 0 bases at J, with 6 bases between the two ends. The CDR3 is CASSGDSYEQYF. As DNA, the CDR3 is TGTGCCAGCAGCGGGGACTCCTACGAGCAGTACTTC.

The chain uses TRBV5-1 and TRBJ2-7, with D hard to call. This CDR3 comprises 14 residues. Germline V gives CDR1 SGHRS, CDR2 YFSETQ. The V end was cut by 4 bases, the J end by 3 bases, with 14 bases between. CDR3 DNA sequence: TGCGCCAGCAGCCCCGGTGAAGAACTCTACGAGCAGTACTTC. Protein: CASSPGEELYEQYF.

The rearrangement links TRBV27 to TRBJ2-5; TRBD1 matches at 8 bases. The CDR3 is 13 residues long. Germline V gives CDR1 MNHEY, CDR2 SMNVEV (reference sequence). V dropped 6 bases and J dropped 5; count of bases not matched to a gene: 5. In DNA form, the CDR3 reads TGTGCCAGCAGCTTCTACAGGGGGGAGACCCAGTACTTC. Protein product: CASSFYRGETQYF.

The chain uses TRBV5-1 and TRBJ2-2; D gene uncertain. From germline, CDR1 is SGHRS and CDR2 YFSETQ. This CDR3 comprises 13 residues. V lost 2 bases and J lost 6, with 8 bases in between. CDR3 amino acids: CASSLEFPGELFF. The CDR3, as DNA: TGCGCCAGCAGCTTAGAGTTTCCCGGGGAGCTGTTTTTT.

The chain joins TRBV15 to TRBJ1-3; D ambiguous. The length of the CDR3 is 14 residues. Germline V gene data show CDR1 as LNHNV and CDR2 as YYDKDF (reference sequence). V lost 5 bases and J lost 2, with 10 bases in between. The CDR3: CATSAGTTGNTIYF. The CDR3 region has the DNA TGTGCCACCAGCGCTGGCACCACTGGAAACACCATATATTTT.

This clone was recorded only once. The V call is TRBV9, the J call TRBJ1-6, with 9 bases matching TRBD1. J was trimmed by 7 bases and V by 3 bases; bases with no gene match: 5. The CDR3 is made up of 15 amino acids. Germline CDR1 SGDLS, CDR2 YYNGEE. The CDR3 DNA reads TGTGCCAGCAGCGGGGGGACAGGGACCAATTCACCCCTCCACTTT. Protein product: CASSGGTGTNSPLHF.

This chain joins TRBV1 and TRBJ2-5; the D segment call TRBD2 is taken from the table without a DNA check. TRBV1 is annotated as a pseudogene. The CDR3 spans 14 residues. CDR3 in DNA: TGCACCAGCAGCCCGACTAGCGGGAGGGAGACCCAGTACTTC. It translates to CTSSPTSGRETQYF.

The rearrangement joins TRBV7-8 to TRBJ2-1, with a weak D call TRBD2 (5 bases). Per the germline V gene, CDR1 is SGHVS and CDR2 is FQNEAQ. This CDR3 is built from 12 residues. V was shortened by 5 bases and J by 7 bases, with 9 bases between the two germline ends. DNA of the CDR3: TGTGCCAGCAGCCCGGGGTTGAATGAGCAGTTCTTC. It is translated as CASSPGLNEQFF. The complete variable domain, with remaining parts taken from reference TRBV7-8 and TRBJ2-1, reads GAGVSQSPRYKVAKRGQDVALRCDPISGHVSLFWYQQALGQGPEFLTYFQNEAQLDKSGLPSDRFFAERPEGSVSTLKIQRTQQEDSAVYLCASSPGLNEQFFGPGTRLTVL.

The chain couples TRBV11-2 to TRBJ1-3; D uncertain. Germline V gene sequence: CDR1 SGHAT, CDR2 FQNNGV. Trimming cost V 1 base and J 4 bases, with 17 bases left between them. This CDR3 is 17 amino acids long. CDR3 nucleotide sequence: TGTGCCAGCAGCTTAGCAAGCGGCAGGTTGAGGGGAAACACCATATATTTT. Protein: CASSLASGRLRGNTIYF.

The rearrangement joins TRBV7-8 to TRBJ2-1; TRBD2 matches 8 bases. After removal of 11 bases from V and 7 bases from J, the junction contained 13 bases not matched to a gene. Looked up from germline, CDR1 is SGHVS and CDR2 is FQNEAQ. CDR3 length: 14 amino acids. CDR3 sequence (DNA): TGTGCCGTCCCGTACGGGAGGGCCGAAAATGAGCAGTTCTTC. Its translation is CAVPYGRAENEQFF.

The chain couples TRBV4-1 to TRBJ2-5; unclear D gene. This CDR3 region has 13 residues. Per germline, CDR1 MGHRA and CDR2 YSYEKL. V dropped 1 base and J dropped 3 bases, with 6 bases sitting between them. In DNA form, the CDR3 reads TGCGCCAGCAGCCAAGTGGCAGAAGAGACCCAGTACTTC. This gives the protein CASSQVAEETQYF.

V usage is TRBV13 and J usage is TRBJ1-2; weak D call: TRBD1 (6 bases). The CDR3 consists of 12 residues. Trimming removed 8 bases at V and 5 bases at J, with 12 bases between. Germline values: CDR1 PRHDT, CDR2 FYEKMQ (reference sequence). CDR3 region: CASWGRYYGYTF. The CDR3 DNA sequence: TGTGCCAGCTGGGGGCGCTATTATGGCTACACCTTC.

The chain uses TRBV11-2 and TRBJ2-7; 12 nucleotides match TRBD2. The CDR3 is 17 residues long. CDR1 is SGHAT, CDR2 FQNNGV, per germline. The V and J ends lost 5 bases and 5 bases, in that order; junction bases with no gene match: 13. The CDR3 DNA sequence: TGTGCCAGCAGCAGCAGACTAGCGGGAGAACCACGCCACGAGCAGTACTTC. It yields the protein CASSSRLAGEPRHEQYF.

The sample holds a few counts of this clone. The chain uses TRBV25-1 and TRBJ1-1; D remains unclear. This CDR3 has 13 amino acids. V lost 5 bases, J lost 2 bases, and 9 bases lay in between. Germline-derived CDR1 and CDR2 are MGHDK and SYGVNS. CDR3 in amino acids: CASSPRGNTEAFF. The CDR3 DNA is TGTGCCAGCAGTCCCCGGGGAAACACTGAAGCTTTCTTT.